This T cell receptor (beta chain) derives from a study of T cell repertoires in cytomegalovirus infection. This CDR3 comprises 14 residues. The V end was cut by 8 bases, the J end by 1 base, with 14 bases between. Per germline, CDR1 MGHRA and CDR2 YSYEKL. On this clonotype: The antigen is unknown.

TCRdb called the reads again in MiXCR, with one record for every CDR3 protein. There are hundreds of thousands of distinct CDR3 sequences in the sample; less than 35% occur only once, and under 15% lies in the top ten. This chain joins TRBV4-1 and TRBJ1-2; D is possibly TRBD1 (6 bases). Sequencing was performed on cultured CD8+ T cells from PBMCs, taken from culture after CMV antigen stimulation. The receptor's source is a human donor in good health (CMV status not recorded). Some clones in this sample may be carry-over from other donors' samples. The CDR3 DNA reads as TGCGCCAGCCACGGCAGGGGAGATAACTATGGCTACACCTTC. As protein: CASHGRGDNYGYTF.